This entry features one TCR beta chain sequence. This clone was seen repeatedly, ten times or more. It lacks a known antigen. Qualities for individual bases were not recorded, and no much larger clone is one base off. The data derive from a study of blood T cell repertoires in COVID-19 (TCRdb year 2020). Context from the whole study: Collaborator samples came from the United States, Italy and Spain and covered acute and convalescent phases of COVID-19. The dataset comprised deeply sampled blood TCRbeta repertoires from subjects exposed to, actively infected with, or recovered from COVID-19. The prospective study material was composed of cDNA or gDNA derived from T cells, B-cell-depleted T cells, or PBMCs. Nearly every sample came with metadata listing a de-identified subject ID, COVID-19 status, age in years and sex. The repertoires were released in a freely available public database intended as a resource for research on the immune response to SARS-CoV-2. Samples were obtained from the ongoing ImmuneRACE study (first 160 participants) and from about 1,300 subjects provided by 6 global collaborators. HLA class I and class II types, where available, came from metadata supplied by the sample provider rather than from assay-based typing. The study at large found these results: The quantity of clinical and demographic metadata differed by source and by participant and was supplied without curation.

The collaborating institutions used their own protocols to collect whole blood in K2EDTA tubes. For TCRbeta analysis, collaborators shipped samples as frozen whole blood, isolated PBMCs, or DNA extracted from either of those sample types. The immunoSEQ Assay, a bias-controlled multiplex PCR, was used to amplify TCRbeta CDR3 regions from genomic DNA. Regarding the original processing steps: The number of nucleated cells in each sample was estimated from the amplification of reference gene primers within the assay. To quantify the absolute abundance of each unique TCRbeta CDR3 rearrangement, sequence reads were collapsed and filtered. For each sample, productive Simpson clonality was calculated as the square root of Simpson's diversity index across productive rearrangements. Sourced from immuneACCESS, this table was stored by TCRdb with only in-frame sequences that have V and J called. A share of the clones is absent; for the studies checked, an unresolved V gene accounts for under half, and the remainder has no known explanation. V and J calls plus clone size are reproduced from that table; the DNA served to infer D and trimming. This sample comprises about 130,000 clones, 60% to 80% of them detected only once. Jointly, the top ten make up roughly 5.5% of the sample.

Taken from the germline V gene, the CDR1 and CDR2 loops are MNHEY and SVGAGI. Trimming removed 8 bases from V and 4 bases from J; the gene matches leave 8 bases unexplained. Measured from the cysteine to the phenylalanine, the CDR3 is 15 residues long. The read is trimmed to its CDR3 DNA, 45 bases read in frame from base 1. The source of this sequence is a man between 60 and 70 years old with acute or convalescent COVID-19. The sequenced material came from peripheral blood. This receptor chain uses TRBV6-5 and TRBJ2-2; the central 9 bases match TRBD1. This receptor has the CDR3 CASGDRALSTGELFF. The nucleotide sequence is TGTGCCAGCGGGGACAGGGCATTAAGCACCGGGGAGCTGTTTTTT.